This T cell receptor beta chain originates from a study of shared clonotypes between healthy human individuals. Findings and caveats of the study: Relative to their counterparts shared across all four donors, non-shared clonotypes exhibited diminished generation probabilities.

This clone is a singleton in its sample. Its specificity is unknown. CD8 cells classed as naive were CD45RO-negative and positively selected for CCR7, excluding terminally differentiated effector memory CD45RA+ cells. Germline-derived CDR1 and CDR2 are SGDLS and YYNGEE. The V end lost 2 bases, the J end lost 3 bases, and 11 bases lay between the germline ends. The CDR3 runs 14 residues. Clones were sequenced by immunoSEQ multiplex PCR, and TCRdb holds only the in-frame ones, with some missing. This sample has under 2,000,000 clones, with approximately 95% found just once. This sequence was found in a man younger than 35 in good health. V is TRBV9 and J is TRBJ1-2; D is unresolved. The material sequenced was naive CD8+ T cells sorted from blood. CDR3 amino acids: CASSVNGVDYGYTF. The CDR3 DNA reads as TGTGCCAGCAGCGTCAACGGGGTCGACTATGGCTACACCTTC.